This T cell receptor beta chain was recovered during a study of Ad26.COV2.S vaccination and SARS-CoV-2 variants (dated by TCRdb to the early 2020s). Background for the entire study: Donors in the vaccine arm were drawn from COV1001, a phase I-IIa trial of Ad26.COV2.S in healthy adults that was multicentre, randomized, double-blind and placebo-controlled. Dosing of Ad26.COV2.S was intramuscular, at either 5x10^10 or 1x10^11 viral particles, delivered as one shot or as two shots spaced 56 days apart. The specificity and breadth of SARS-CoV-2-reactive T cell receptors after Ad26.COV2.S vaccination were assessed by TCRbeta repertoire sequencing. A total of around 32 samples were included in the TCR-sequenced set, comprising around 19 Ad26.COV2.S vaccine recipients, 5 placebo recipients and 8 SARS-CoV-2 convalescent individuals. Participants in the trial were split at random into five groups of five each, receiving low-dose or high-dose Ad26.COV2.S once or twice, or else placebo on both occasions. Throughout the experiments and outcome assessment, investigators stayed blinded to trial group allocation.

TCRbeta CDR3 regions were sequenced with the immunoSEQ Assay. After extraction, genomic DNA underwent amplification by bias-controlled multiplex PCR, followed by high-throughput sequencing. The source study handled its data this way. To quantify the absolute abundance of every unique TCRbeta CDR3 region, sequences were collapsed and filtered. T cell fraction was estimated by normalization of TCRbeta template counts to usable DNA, with usable DNA being measured through amplification of reference genes present in all nucleated cells. Repertoire TCRs were annotated as SARS-CoV-2-specific when V gene, CDR3 amino acid sequence and J gene were exactly matched to a known reactive TCR set. MIRA supplied the reference SARS-CoV-2 TCR set, which was filtered for enrichment in COVID-19-positive ImmuneCODE repertoires so that public or cross-reactive TCRs were removed. Using the MIRA antigens, annotated TCRs were further analysed by specific ORF or by position within an ORF. Depth was the summed frequency of annotated unique rearrangements, while breadth was defined as annotated unique rearrangements over total unique productive rearrangements. Two-sided Wilcoxon rank-sum tests were used to compare TCR breadth between groups. Drawn from immuneACCESS, this table holds only the in-frame rearrangements with V and J called that TCRdb kept. Clones are partly lost; checked studies trace under half to an unresolved V gene and leave the rest unexplained. V, J and clone size are those of that table, while D and trimming were read from the DNA. In this sample the table shows about 330,000 clones, almost 90% of which occur a single time. The ten most abundant clones make up 4.5% to 7% of the sample.

Broader findings and caveats from the paper: Ad26.COV2.S recipients had higher spike-specific TCR breadth than placebo recipients (P = 0.0014). Non-spike TCR breadth was comparable between vaccine and placebo recipients, consistent with the vaccine containing only spike. The study was not powered to compare responses between vaccine doses or regimens. It was noted by the authors that total T cell responses may have been underestimated by the TCR breadth and depth analyses. After vaccination, substantial breadth of spike-specific CD8+ and CD4+ T cell responses was reported.

The CDR3 covers 13 residues, taking in both the cysteine and the phenylalanine. Only the CDR3 region is kept as DNA, spanning 39 bases read in frame from base 1. Deletion took 7 bases off V and 5 bases off J, with a span of 14 bases between the germline ends. Comment on this clone: Its recognized antigen is unknown. Base qualities are missing; no much larger clone stands one base away.

Explained via the paper, the treatment or condition label denotes: around 19 received Ad26.COV2.S at low or high dose, single or two shots; roughly 5 received placebo; per-sample allocation not given. For vaccine and placebo recipients, the sequenced repertoires came from samples collected on day 63 after the first injection. In Cohort 1b, about two dozen adults aged 18-55 years were enrolled at a single site in Boston, USA, between 29 July and 7 August 2020. Ad26.COV2.S was a replication-incompetent adenovirus type 26 vector expressing a prefusion-stabilized SARS-CoV-2 spike protein from the original Wuhan strain.

The chain uses TRBV12-3 or TRBV12-4 and TRBJ1-2; possibly the D gene is TRBD1, per 5 matching bases. This receptor was taken from a person aged 18-60 years who received the Ad26.COV2.S COVID-19 vaccine or a placebo. Source: peripheral blood, taken in a trial of Ad26.COV2.S vaccine versus placebo. In nucleotides, the sequence is TGTGCCAGCACCTTCGGGACGGAGTATGGCTACACCTTC. This is translated as CASTFGTEYGYTF.